These 15 T cell receptor beta chains share one sample of origin, sequenced in a study of human T cells and chemical hapten exposure. Each CDR3 protein is one row after TCRdb ran MiXCR on the RACE reads. This sample yields roughly 380,000 distinct CDR3 sequences, of which approximately 5% are seen a single time; roughly 2.6% belongs to the top ten. Time point noted: pre-sensitization, week 0. As for treatment: therapeutic diphenylcyclopropenone sensitization with weekly scalp DPC. The material was whole blood, obtained in connection with sensitization to the hapten diphenylcyclopropenone (DPC). These receptors came from a woman in her fifties or sixties with alopecia areata. Some clones in this sample may be carry-over from other donors' samples.

This clonotype was observed at least ten times. The chain has TRBV7-2 and TRBJ2-7; D is possibly TRBD1 or TRBD2 (5 bases each). The CDR3 has 14 residues. The V end was cut by 5 bases, the J end by 2 bases, with 13 bases between. Germline lookup yields CDR1 SGHTA and CDR2 FQGNSA. Here the CDR3 reads CASSTAGAAYEQYF. CDR3 in DNA: TGTGCCAGCAGCACAGCCGGGGCAGCCTACGAGCAGTACTTC.

This clonotype has at least ten counts. This sequence joins TRBV6-1 and TRBJ2-1; 12 bases are shared with TRBD2. The germline V gene encodes CDR1 MNHNS and CDR2 SASEGT. V lost 6 bases, J lost 1 base, and 10 bases stayed unmatched. This CDR3 comprises 18 residues. The CDR3 loop is CASSRLAGAGGSYNEQFF. CDR3 nucleotides: TGTGCCAGCAGCCGACTAGCGGGAGCCGGAGGGTCCTACAATGAGCAGTTCTTC.

This clonotype has a count of ten or more. The rearrangement links TRBV29-1 to TRBJ2-3; unclear D gene. From germline, CDR1 is SQVTM and CDR2 ANQGSEA. This CDR3 region has 16 residues. V was pared by 6 bases and J by 3 bases, with 22 bases between. The CDR3 spells CSVAPGRSMGTDTQYF. In DNA form, the CDR3 reads TGCAGCGTCGCCCCCGGACGGAGCATGGGTACAGATACGCAGTATTTT.

This clonotype appeared a few times. The J gene is TRBJ1-5, the V gene TRBV20-1; possible D gene TRBD1, 5 bases. This CDR3 has 14 residues. From germline, CDR1 is DFQATT and CDR2 SNEGSKA (reference sequence). The V gene lost 2 bases and the J gene lost 1 base, with 9 bases spanning the gap. CDR3 DNA sequence: TGCAGTGCTAGACAGGGCGGGAGCAATCAGCCCCAGCATTTT. It encodes CSARQGGSNQPQHF.

This clonotype was picked up a small number of times. The J gene is TRBJ1-3, the V gene TRBV6-5; D possibly corresponds to TRBD1 (6 bases). Germline CDR1 reads MNHEY; CDR2 reads SVGAGI. CDR3 length: 16 residues. Trimming took 0 bases from V and 3 from J, leaving 12 bases between them. The CDR3 reads CASSYSAGASGNTIYF. The CDR3 DNA reads as TGTGCCAGCAGTTACTCGGCAGGGGCGAGTGGAAACACCATATATTTT.

This clonotype was recorded many times. The genes are TRBV6-6 and TRBJ1-3; D call uncertain. The CDR3 sequence is 16 residues long. In germline, CDR1 is MNHNY, CDR2 SVGAGI (reference sequence). Trimming removed 0 bases from V and 0 bases from J, with 9 bases in between. DNA of the CDR3: TGTGCCAGCAGTTACTCGAGCAGTGACTCTGGAAACACCATATATTTT. This encodes CASSYSSSDSGNTIYF.

As concerns this clonotype: It may be a read error: a sequence one base away is much more abundant. This chain joins TRBV19 and TRBJ2-2; 9 bases line up with TRBD1. The CDR3 is made up of 14 amino acids. Germline V CDR1 and CDR2: LNHDA, SQIVND (reference sequence). CDR3 sequence: CASGGQGLGGEQFF. The CDR3 nucleotides are TGTGCCAGTGGAGGACAGGGGCTTGGCGGGGAGCAGTTTTTT.

This clonotype was seen only a few times. The chain combines TRBV2 with TRBJ1-1; no reliable D call. The CDR3 covers 12 residues. The V end was cut by 0 bases, the J end by 8 bases, with 7 bases between. Germline V gene sequence: CDR1 SNHLY, CDR2 FYNNEI. Here the CDR3 reads CASSEATGEAFF. As DNA, the CDR3 is TGTGCCAGCAGTGAAGCCACGGGAGAAGCTTTCTTT. The variable domain in full, with the rest retrieved from reference TRBV2 and TRBJ1-1, is EPEVTQTPSHQVTQMGQEVILRCVPISNHLYFYWYRQILGQKVEFLVSFYNNEISEKSEIFDDQFSVERPDGSNFTLKIRSTKLEDSAMYFCASSEATGEAFFGQGTRLTVV.

This clonotype was seen many times. This sequence joins TRBV4-1 and TRBJ2-3, with TRBD1 matching 10 bases. The CDR3 consists of 17 residues. Germline V gene sequence: CDR1 MGHRA, CDR2 YSYEKL. V shed 1 base, J shed 6 bases, and the junction held 10 bases outside the gene matches. The CDR3 protein is CASSQAGTGARRDTQYF. CDR3 bases: TGCGCCAGCAGCCAAGCTGGGACAGGGGCTCGGAGGGATACGCAGTATTTT.

This clonotype was detected many times. The chain links TRBV6-6 to TRBJ2-5; TRBD2 agrees at 7 bases. CDR1 is MNHNY, CDR2 SVGAGI, per germline (reference sequence). The CDR3 spans 14 residues. Germline trimming cut 2 bases from V and 2 bases from J; bases unmatched to any gene: 2. The CDR3 DNA is TGTGCCAGCAGTTACGGGGGGGTGCAAGAGACCCAGTACTTC. It encodes CASSYGGVQETQYF.

This clonotype has at least ten counts. An end of the junction differs from the germline gene, which may be a read error. The V and J genes are TRBV2 and TRBJ2-1; D is unclear. The CDR3 length is 14 residues. Germline V CDR1 and CDR2: SNHLY, FYNNEI. The CDR3 loop is CASNALISYNEQFF. The CDR3 DNA reads TGTGCCAGCAACGCCCTTATCTCCTACAATGAACAGTTCTTC. The full variable domain, its missing parts supplied by reference TRBV2 and TRBJ2-1, is EPEVTQTPSHQVTQMGQEVILRCVPISNHLYFYWYRQILGQKVEFLVSFYNNEISEKSEIFDDQFSVERPDGSNFTLKIRSTKLEDSAMYFCASNALISYNEQFFGPGTRLTVL.

The chain links TRBV6-2 or TRBV6-3 to TRBJ2-7; TRBD2 agrees at 10 bases. CDR1 and CDR2 from the germline V gene are MNHEY and SVGEGT. With 7 bases clipped from V and 2 bases from J, the junction kept 5 bases outside the gene matches. The length of the CDR3 is 14 residues. The chain's CDR3 is CASNLAGEPYEQYF. The CDR3 DNA follows: TGTGCCAGCAACCTAGCGGGAGAGCCCTACGAGCAGTACTTC.

The chain links TRBV29-1 to TRBJ1-1, with unresolved D. This CDR3 region has 13 residues. Germline V gives CDR1 SQVTM, CDR2 ANQGSEA. V was shortened by 2 bases and J by 1 base, with 8 bases between the two germline ends. The CDR3 sequence is CSVEPTANTEAFF. CDR3 coding DNA: TGCAGCGTTGAACCTACGGCGAACACTGAAGCTTTCTTT. Filled out from reference TRBV29-1 and TRBJ1-1, the complete variable domain reads SAVISQKPSRDICQRGTSLTIQCQVDSQVTMMFWYRQQPGQSLTLIATANQGSEATYESGFVIDKFPISRPNLTFSTLTVSNMSPEDSSIYLCSVEPTANTEAFFGQGTRLTVV.

J is TRBJ2-7 and V is TRBV6-1, with 9 positions matching TRBD2. The CDR3 consists of 17 residues. The J segment lost 6 bases and the V segment lost 2 bases, leaving 14 bases of the junction unmatched. Germline V gene lookup returns CDR1 MNHNS and CDR2 SASEGT. CDR3 loop: CASSENKVLAGFVEQYF. The CDR3, as DNA: TGTGCCAGCAGTGAAAATAAAGTGCTAGCGGGGTTCGTCGAGCAGTACTTC.

This clonotype was counted at least ten times. The chain carries TRBV20-1 and TRBJ1-2; possible D gene TRBD1, 6 bases. This CDR3 is built from 14 residues. The ends were cut back, 2 bases at V and 5 bases at J, with 15 bases in the middle. Germline V lookup: CDR1 DFQATT, CDR2 SNEGSKA (reference sequence). The CDR3 DNA reads as TGCAGTGCTAGATCCCGGACAGCTGTTTATGGCTACACCTTC. Translating it yields CSARSRTAVYGYTF.